Reported below is one TCR beta chain. Its antigen is currently unknown. The data are from a study of cytomegalovirus exposure and HLA in healthy donors. Whole-study findings and limits: The only immune exposure information that was available was CMV serostatus. In a later analysis, TCR beta V- and J-gene trimming was associated with a missense DCLRE1C variant.

The PCR ran on 60 Vbeta and 13 Jbeta primers. Using immunoSEQ multiplex PCR, the repertoire was profiled, and TCRdb retains in-frame clones only, with some absent. Here the sample spans approximately 100,000 clones, roughly 71% being singletons. This CDR3 region has 14 residues. Looked up from germline, CDR1 is GTSNPN and CDR2 is SVGIG (reference sequence). The V and J ends lost 2 bases and 5 bases, in that order; junction bases with no gene match: 5. Specimen: PBMCs. This chain connects TRBV30 to TRBJ2-5, with TRBD2 matching 10 bases. The TCR comes from a woman in her 70s in good health and CMV-seropositive. The CDR3 protein is CAWSPGLALETQYF. CDR3 DNA: TGTGCCTGGAGTCCGGGACTAGCGTTGGAGACCCAGTACTTC.